Following are 10 T cell receptor beta chains from one sample sequenced in a study of blood T cell repertoires in COVID-19. The protocol was immunoSEQ multiplex PCR, while the TCRdb copy is restricted to in-frame clones and leaves out a portion. The sample has some 220,000 clones, roughly 84% seen once. The sequenced material came from peripheral blood. The origin of the receptors is a man in his forties or fifties with active or convalescent COVID-19.

CDR3 DNA: TGTGCCTGGAGTGTTACTAGCGGGAAGGTGTTAAATGAGCAGTTCTTC. Protein sequence: CAWSVTSGKVLNEQFF. V is TRBV30 and J is TRBJ2-1, with 10 bases matching TRBD2. Trimming took 0 bases from V and 7 from J; bases not matched to a gene: 9. CDR3 length: 16 residues. Germline assignment: CDR1 GTSNPN and CDR2 SVGIG (reference sequence).

The chain joins TRBV7-2 to TRBJ1-4; D possibly corresponds to TRBD1 (6 bases). The CDR3 contains 15 residues. V was trimmed by 5 bases and J by 6 bases, leaving 16 bases between them. The germline CDR1 and CDR2 sequences are SGHTA and FQGNSA. The CDR3 DNA is TGTGCCAGCAGCCGTGGCCCTTACAGGGATGAAAAACTGTTTTTT. Encoded protein: CASSRGPYRDEKLFF.

The gene calls are TRBV2 and TRBJ2-7, with 7 bases identical to TRBD2. CDR1 is SNHLY, CDR2 FYNNEI, per germline. V was clipped by 1 base and J by 3 bases; unmatched bases: 6. CDR3 size: 15 residues. CDR3 region: CASSEGEGLGYEQYF. CDR3 bases: TGTGCCAGCAGTGAAGGGGAGGGGTTGGGCTACGAGCAGTACTTC.

This clone has only a few counts. The rearrangement links TRBV3-1 (or the pseudogene TRBV3-2) to TRBJ2-6; the D gene is possibly TRBD2 (5 bases). Germline V gives CDR1 LGHDT, CDR2 YNNKEL (reference sequence). This CDR3 is 17 amino acids long. Deletions cut 4 bases from V and 0 bases from J, with 13 bases between. CDR3 DNA sequence: TGTGCCAGCAGCCCCATGGTACGGGACTCTGGGGCCAACGTCCTGACTTTC. Residues: CASSPMVRDSGANVLTF.

The chain joins TRBV7-2 to TRBJ2-1, with D maybe TRBD2 (6 bases). Germline CDR1 SGHTA, CDR2 FQGNSA. The CDR3 consists of 15 residues. Trimming left V 2 bases short and J 9 bases short, with 17 bases between. The CDR3 loop is CASSLKGSREGEQFF. CDR3 in DNA: TGTGCCAGCAGCTTAAAAGGCTCGCGGGAAGGTGAGCAGTTCTTC.

V gene TRBV7-3 combines with J gene TRBJ2-1; 12 positions match TRBD2. V shed 2 bases and J 8 bases; nucleotides not matched to a gene: 7. This CDR3 comprises 16 residues. Germline assignment: CDR1 SGHTA and CDR2 FQGTGA. CDR3 in amino acids: CASSLGLAGGLDEQFF. For the CDR3, the DNA is TGTGCCAGCAGCTTAGGGCTAGCGGGGGGGCTCGATGAGCAGTTCTTC.

This sequence joins TRBV18 and TRBJ1-4; 9 nucleotides line up with TRBD1. V shed 3 bases, J shed 6 bases, and the junction held 5 bases outside the gene matches. The length of the CDR3 is 15 residues. Per the germline V gene, CDR1 is KGHSH and CDR2 is LQKENI. The CDR3 reads CASSPLDRGDEKLFF. The CDR3 DNA sequence: TGTGCCAGCTCACCTCTCGACAGGGGGGATGAAAAACTGTTTTTT.

Comment on this clone: This sample includes further DNA sequences coding for the same CDR3. The rearrangement joins TRBV6-5 to TRBJ1-2; TRBD1 aligns across 7 bases. With 6 bases clipped from V and 2 bases from J, the junction kept 0 bases outside the gene matches. The germline V gene encodes CDR1 MNHEY and CDR2 SVGAGI. The CDR3 covers 12 residues. This CDR3 is CASRTGNYGYTF. The CDR3, as DNA: TGTGCCAGCAGGACAGGGAACTATGGCTACACCTTC.

The chain combines TRBV5-1 with TRBJ2-5; D is uncertain. Trimming took off 0 bases at V and 2 bases at J, with 11 bases between the two ends. This CDR3 has 15 residues. Germline V lookup: CDR1 SGHRS, CDR2 YFSETQ. The CDR3, as DNA: TGCGCCAGCAGCTTGGCCGCAGGCCATCAAGAGACCCAGTACTTC. Translation gives CASSLAAGHQETQYF.

This clone was seen a few times. J is TRBJ2-1 and V is TRBV7-8, with 10 bases lining up with TRBD2. The CDR3 has 21 residues. In germline, CDR1 is SGHVS, CDR2 FQNEAQ. Unmatched junction bases numbered 19, after V lost 0 bases and J lost 5 bases. The CDR3 is CASSLARLAGASTYLHNEQFF. The CDR3 region has the DNA TGTGCCAGCAGCTTAGCGCGCCTAGCGGGAGCAAGTACCTACCTACACAATGAGCAGTTCTTC.